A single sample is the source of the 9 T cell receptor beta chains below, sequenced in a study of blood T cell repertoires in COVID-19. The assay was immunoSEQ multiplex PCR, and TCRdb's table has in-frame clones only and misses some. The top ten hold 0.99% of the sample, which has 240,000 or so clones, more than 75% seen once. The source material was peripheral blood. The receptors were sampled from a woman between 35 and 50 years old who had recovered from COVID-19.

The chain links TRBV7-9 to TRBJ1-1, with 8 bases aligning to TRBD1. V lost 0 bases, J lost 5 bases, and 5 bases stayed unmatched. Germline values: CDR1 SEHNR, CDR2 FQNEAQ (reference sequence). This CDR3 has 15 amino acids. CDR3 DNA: TGTGCCAGCAGCTTAGCCAGGGGGCCGCGGACTGAAGCTTTCTTT. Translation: CASSLARGPRTEAFF.

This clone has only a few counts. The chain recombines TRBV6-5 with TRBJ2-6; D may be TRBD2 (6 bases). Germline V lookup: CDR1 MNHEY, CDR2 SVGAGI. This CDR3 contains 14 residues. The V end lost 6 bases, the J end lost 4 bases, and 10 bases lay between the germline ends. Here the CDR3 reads CASRGLSGANVLTF. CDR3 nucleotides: TGTGCCAGCAGGGGACTCAGCGGGGCCAACGTCCTGACTTTC.

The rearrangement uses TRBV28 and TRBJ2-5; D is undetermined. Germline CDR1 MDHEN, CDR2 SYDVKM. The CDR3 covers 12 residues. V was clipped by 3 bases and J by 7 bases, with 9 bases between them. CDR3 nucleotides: TGTGCCAGCAGTTTGACCCCAGGGACCCAGTACTTC. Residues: CASSLTPGTQYF. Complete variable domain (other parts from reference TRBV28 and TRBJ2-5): DVKVTQSSRYLVKRTGEKVFLECVQDMDHENMFWYRQDPGLGLRLIYFSYDVKMKEKGDIPEGYSVSREKKERFSLILESASTNQTSMYLCASSLTPGTQYFGPGTRLLVL.

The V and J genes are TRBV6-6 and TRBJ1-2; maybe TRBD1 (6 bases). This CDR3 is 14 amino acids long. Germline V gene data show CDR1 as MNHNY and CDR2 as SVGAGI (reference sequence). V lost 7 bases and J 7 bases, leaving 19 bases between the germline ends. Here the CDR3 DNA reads TGTGCCAGCACCCTTACGACCCGGACAGTTGGCTACACCTTC. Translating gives CASTLTTRTVGYTF.

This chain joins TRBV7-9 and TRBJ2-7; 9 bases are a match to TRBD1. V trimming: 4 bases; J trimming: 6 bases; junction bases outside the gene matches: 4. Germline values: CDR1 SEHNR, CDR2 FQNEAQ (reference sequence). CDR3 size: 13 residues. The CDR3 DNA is TGTGCCAGCAGCTCCGGGACAGGGCCCGAGCAGTACGTC. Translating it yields CASSSGTGPEQYV.

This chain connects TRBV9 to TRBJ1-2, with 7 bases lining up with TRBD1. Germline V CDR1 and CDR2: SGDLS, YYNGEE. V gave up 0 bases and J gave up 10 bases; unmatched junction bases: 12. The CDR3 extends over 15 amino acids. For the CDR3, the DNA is TGTGCCAGCAGCGTAGAGGGTATACGGCAGGGGGTCTACACCTTC. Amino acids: CASSVEGIRQGVYTF.

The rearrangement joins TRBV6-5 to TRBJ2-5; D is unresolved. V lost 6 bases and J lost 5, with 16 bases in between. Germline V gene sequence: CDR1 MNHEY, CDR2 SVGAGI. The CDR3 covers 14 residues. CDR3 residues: CASRPSPGWETQYF. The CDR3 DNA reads TGTGCCAGCAGGCCGAGCCCCGGGTGGGAGACCCAGTACTTC.

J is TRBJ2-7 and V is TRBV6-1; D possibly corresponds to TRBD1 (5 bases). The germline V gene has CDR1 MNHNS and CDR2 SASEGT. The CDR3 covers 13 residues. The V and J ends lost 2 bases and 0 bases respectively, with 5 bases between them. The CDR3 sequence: CASSEQGSYEQYV. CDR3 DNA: TGTGCCAGCAGTGAACAGGGCTCCTACGAGCAGTACGTC.

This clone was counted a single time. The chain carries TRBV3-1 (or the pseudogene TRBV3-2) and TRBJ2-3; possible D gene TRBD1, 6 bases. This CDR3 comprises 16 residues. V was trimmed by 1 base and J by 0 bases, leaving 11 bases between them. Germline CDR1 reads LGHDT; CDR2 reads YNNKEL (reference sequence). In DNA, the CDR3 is TGTGCCAGCAGCCAAGCCGGACAGTCTAGCACAGATACGCAGTATTTT. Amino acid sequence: CASSQAGQSSTDTQYF.